This TCR beta chain was recorded in a study of molecular identifiers for immune sequencing clone quantification. TCRdb processed the PCR reads anew with MiXCR; each CDR3 protein has one entry. The sample has about 640,000 distinct CDR3 sequences, around 20% seen once. The CDR3 consists of 15 residues. Germline V CDR1 and CDR2: SGHDT, YYEEEE. Losses at the gene ends were 5 bases for V and 8 bases for J; bases not matched to a gene: 12. The genes are TRBV5-6 and TRBJ2-1, with 8 positions matching TRBD2. Sequences were obtained from naive CD8+ T cells from blood, with Jurkat cell RNA spiked in. Subset denoted: FACS-sorted CD8+CD4-CCR7+CD45RA+ naive T cells. This clonotype was obtained from a human donor in good health. Some libraries in this study had Jurkat cell RNA spiked in. The CDR3 loop reads CASRLSGSGPDEQFF. CDR3 sequence (DNA): TGTGCCAGCAGACTCAGCGGGAGCGGCCCCGATGAGCAGTTCTTC.